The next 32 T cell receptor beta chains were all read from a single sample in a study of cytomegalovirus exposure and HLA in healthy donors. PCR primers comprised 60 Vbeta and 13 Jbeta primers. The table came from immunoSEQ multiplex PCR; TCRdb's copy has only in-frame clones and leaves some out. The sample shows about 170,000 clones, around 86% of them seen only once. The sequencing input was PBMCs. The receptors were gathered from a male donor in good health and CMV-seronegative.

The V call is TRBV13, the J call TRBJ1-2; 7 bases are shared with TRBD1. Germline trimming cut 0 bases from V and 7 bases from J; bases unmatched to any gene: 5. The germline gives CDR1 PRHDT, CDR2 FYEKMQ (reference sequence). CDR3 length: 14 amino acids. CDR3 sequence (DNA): TGTGCCAGCAGCTTAGGGACAGGGAATGCTGGCTACACCTTC. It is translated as CASSLGTGNAGYTF.

CDR3 coding DNA: TGTGCCAGCAGCTCGGGTGGCTATGGCTACACCTTC. Translation: CASSSGGYGYTF. The rearrangement joins TRBV7-2 to TRBJ1-2; D call uncertain. The length of the CDR3 is 12 residues. Per germline, CDR1 SGHTA and CDR2 FQGNSA. V was trimmed by 4 bases and J by 4 bases, leaving 7 bases between them.

In nucleotides, the CDR3 is TGTGCCAGCAGTAGAAGAGGCTACGAGCAGTACTTC. Its protein product is CASSRRGYEQYF. This rearrangement joins TRBV25-1 to TRBJ2-5; D not resolved. The DNA end lines up better with TRBJ2-7; the J call may be wrong. CDR1 is MGHDK, CDR2 SYGVNS, per germline. CDR3 length: 12 residues.

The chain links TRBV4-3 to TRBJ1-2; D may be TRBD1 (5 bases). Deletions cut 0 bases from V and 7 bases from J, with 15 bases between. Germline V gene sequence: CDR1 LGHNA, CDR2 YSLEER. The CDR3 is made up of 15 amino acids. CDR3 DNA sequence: TGCGCCAGCAGCCAAGATTACGGCAGGGTGGGTGGCTACACCTTC. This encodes CASSQDYGRVGGYTF.

The DNA for the CDR3 is TGTGCCAGCAGCGTAGAGCCTGTGGCCCGGGGAGCCAAAAACATTCAGTACTTC. Translated: CASSVEPVARGAKNIQYF. This chain joins TRBV9 and TRBJ2-4; possible D gene TRBD2, 5 bases. Germline CDR1 SGDLS, CDR2 YYNGEE. The CDR3 length is 18 residues. V was trimmed by 0 bases and J by 0 bases, leaving 16 bases between them.

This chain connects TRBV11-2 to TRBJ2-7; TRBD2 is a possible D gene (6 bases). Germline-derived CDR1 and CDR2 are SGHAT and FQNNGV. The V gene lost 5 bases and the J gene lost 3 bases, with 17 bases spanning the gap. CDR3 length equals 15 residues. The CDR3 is CASSHRGTARYEQYF. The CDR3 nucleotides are TGTGCCAGCAGCCACCGGGGGACGGCCCGCTACGAGCAGTACTTC.

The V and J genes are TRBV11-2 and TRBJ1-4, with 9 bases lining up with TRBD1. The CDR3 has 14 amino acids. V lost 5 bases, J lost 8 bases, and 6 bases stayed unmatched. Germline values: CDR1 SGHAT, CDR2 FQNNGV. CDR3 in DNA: TGTGCCAGCAGCCCACAGGGGGCGTGGGAAAAACTGTTTTTT. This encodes CASSPQGAWEKLFF.

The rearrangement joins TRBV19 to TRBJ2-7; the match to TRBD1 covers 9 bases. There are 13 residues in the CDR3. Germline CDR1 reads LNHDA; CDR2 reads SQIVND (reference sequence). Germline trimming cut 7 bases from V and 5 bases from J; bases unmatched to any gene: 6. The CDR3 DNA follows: TGTGCCAGTACCAGACAGGGGGAGGACGAGCAGTACTTC. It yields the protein CASTRQGEDEQYF.

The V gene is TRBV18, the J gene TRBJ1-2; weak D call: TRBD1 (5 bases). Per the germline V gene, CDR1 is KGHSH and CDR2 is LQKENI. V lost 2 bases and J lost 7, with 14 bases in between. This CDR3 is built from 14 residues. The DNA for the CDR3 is TGTGCCAGCTCACCATCGCGGGGGGTGTCTGGCTACACCTTC. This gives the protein CASSPSRGVSGYTF.

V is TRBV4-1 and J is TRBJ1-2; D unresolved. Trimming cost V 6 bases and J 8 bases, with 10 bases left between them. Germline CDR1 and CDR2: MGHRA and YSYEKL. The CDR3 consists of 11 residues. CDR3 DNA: TGCGCCAGCAGGGACTCAATGGGCTACACCTTC. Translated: CASRDSMGYTF.

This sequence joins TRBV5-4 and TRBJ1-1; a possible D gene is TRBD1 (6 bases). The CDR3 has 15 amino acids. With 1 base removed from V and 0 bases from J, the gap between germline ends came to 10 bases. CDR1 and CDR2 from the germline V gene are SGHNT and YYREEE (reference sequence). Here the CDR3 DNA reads TGTGCCAGCAGCTTGTATGGGGGCCTGAACACTGAAGCTTTCTTT. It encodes CASSLYGGLNTEAFF.

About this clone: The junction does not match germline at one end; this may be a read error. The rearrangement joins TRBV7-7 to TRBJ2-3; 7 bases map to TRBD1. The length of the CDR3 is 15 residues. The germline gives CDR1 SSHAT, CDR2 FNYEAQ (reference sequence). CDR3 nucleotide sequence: TGTGCTAGCAGCCAACAGGGGCGCCCCACAGATACGCAGTATTTT. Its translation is CASSQQGRPTDTQYF.

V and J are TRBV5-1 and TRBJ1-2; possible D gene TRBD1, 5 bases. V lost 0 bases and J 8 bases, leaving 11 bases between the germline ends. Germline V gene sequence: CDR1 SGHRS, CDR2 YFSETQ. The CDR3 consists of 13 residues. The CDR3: CASSLDQGGGYTF. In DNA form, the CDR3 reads TGCGCCAGCAGCTTGGATCAGGGAGGGGGCTACACCTTC.

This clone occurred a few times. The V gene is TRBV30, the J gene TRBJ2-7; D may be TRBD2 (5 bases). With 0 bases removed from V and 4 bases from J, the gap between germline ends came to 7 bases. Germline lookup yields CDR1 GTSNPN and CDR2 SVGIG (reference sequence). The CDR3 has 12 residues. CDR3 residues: CAWSVAGYEQYF. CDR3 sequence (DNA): TGTGCCTGGAGTGTTGCGGGTTACGAGCAGTACTTC.

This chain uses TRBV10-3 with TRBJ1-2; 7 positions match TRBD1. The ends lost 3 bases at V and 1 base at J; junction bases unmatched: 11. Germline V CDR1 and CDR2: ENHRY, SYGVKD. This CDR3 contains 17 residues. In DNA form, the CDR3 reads TGTGCCATCAGTGACCCTCGACAGGGTAGGAGTAACTATGGCTACACCTTC. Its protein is CAISDPRQGRSNYGYTF.

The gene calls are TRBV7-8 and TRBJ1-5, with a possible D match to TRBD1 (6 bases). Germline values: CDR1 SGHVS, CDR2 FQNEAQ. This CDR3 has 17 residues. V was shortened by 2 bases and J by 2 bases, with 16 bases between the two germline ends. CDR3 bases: TGTGCCAGCAGCTTATTCAAGGGGGTAGGAGGCAATCAGCCCCAGCATTTT. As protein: CASSLFKGVGGNQPQHF.

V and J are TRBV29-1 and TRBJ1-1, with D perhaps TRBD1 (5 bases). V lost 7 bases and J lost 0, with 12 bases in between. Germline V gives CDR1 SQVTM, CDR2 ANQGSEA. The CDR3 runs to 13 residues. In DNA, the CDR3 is TGCAGCGGAAAGGGACTGCTGAACACTGAAGCTTTCTTT. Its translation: CSGKGLLNTEAFF.

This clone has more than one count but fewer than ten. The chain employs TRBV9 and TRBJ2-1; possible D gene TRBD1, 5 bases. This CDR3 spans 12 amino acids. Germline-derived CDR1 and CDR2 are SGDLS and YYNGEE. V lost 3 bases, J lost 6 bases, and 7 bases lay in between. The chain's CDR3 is CASSGDSNEQFF. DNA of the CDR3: TGTGCCAGCAGCGGAGACAGCAATGAGCAGTTCTTC.

This CDR3 reads CASSLMGAGRGNTIYF. The CDR3, as DNA: TGTGCCAGCAGCCTCATGGGGGCAGGAAGAGGAAACACCATATATTTT. The chain recombines TRBV5-4 with TRBJ1-3; D may be TRBD1 (6 bases). CDR3 length: 16 amino acids. With 4 bases removed from V and 4 bases from J, the gap between germline ends came to 18 bases. The V gene's germline CDR1 is SGHNT and CDR2 YYREEE (reference sequence).

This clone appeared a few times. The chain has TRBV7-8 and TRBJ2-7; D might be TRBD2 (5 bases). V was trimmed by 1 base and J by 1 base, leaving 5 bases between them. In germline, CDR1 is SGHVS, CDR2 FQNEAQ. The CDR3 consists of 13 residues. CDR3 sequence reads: CASSLGESYEQYF. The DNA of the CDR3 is TGTGCCAGCAGCTTAGGGGAGTCCTACGAGCAGTACTTC.

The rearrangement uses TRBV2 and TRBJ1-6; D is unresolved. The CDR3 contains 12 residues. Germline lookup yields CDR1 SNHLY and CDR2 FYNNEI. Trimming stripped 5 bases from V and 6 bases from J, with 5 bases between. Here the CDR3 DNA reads TGTGCCAGCAGTCTCGGTAATTCACCCCTCCACTTT. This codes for CASSLGNSPLHF.

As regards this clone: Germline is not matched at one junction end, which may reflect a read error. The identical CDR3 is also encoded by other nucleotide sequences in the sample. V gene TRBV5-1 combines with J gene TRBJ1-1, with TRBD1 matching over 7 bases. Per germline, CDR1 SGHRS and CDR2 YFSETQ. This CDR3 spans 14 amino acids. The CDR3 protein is CASSPGQRNTEAFF. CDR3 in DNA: TGCGCCAGCAGCCCGGGACAGCGAAACACTGAGGCTTTCTTT.

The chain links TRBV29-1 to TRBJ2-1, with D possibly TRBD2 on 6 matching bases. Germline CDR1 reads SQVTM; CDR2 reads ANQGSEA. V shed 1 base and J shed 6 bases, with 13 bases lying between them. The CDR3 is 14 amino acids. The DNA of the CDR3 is TGCAGCGTTGAAGTCCACAGCGGGCCCAATGAGCAGTTCTTC. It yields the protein CSVEVHSGPNEQFF.

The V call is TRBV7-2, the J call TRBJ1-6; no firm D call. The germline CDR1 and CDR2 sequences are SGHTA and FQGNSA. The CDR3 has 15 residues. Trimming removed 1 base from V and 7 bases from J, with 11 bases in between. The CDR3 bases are TGTGCCAGCAGCTTAGGTCGGCAGGCAAATTCACCCCTCCACTTT. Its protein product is CASSLGRQANSPLHF.

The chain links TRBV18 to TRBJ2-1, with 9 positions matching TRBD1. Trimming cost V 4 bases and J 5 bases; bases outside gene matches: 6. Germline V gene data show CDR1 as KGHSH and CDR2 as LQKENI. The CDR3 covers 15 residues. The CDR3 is CASSLGTGSNNEQFF. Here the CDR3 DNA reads TGTGCCAGCTCACTAGGGACAGGGAGCAACAATGAGCAGTTCTTC.

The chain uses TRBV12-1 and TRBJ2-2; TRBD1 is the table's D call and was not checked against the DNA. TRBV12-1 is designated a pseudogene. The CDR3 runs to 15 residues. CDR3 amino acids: CASSSGTGRPGELFF. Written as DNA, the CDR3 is TGTGCCAGCAGTTCCGGGACAGGGAGGCCCGGGGAGCTGTTTTTT.

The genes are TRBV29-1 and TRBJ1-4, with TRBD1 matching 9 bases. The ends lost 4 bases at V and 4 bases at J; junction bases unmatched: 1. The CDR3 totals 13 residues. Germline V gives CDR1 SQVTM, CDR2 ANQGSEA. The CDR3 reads CSVATGGNEKLFF. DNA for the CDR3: TGCAGCGTTGCGACAGGGGGTAATGAAAAACTGTTTTTT.

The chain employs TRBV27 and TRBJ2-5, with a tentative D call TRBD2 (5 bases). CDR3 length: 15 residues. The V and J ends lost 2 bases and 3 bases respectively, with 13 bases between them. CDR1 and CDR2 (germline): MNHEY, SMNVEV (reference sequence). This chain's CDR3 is CASSLPGLPKETQYF. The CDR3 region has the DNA TGTGCCAGCAGTTTACCGGGGTTGCCCAAAGAGACCCAGTACTTC.

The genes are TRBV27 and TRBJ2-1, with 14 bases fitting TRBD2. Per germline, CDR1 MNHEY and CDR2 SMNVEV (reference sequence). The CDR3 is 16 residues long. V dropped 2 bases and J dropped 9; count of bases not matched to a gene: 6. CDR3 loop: CASSLTGTSGGSEQFF. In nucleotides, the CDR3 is TGTGCCAGCAGTTTAACAGGGACTAGCGGGGGTAGTGAGCAGTTCTTC.

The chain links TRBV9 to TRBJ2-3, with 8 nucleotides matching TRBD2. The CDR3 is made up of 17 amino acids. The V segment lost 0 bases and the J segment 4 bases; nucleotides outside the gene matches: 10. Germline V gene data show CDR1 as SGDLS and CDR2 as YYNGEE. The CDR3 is CASSVATGLAGPDTQYF. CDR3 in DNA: TGTGCCAGCAGCGTAGCTACGGGTCTAGCGGGTCCAGATACGCAGTATTTT.

The CDR3 DNA follows: TGTGCCAGCAGTTCCCGGGAGAGCTCTGGAAACACCATATATTTT. Encoded protein: CASSSRESSGNTIYF. V is TRBV6-5 and J is TRBJ1-3, with D uncertain. V dropped 4 bases and J dropped 0 bases, with 10 bases sitting between them. This CDR3 has 15 residues. CDR1 and CDR2 (germline): MNHEY, SVGAGI.

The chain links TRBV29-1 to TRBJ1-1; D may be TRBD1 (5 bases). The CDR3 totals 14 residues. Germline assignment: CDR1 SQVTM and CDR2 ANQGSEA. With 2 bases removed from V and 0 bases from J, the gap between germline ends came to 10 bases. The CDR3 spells CSVELRGMNTEAFF. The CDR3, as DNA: TGCAGCGTTGAACTTAGGGGAATGAACACTGAAGCTTTCTTT.